A selection of T cell receptor beta chains follows, all from one sample in a study of cytomegalovirus exposure and HLA in healthy donors. Data came from immunoSEQ multiplex PCR; TCRdb stores just in-frame clones and leaves some out. The repertoire has 100,000 to 150,000 clones, about 80% of them found once; the top ten carry over 3%. Sequenced material: PBMCs. These receptors all stem from a woman in her 40s in good health and CMV-seronegative. Each CDR3 is given with its conserved first and last residue. The D gene is left open where the match is weak. Clone size appears in some rows only: once, few, many, or a class for an expanded clone.

j_call: TRBJ2-7
d_call: .
cdr3_length: 11
v_call: TRBV7-2
clone_size: .
cdr3_aa: CASSLFDEQYF
cdr3_nt: TGTGCCAGCAGCTTATTCGACGAGCAGTACTTC

j_call: TRBJ1-2
d_call: TRBD1
cdr3_length: 16
v_call: TRBV6-6
clone_size: .
cdr3_aa: CASSMGQGQGRHGYTF
cdr3_nt: TGTGCCAGCAGTATGGGACAGGGACAGGGGCGGCATGGCTACACCTTC

j_call: TRBJ2-7
d_call: TRBD1
cdr3_length: 14
v_call: TRBV4-3
clone_size: .
cdr3_aa: CASSFGTGKSEQYF
cdr3_nt: TGCGCCAGCAGCTTTGGGACAGGGAAATCCGAGCAGTACTTC

j_call: TRBJ1-2
d_call: .
cdr3_length: 12
v_call: TRBV4-3
clone_size: .
cdr3_aa: CASSHGQWGYTF
cdr3_nt: TGCGCCAGCAGCCATGGACAGTGGGGCTACACCTTC

j_call: TRBJ2-2
d_call: .
cdr3_length: 18
v_call: TRBV7-9
clone_size: .
cdr3_aa: CASSLALRPGRLTGELFF
cdr3_nt: TGTGCCAGCAGCTTAGCGCTAAGGCCAGGGAGGTTGACCGGGGAGCTGTTTTTT

j_call: TRBJ1-6
d_call: .
cdr3_length: 11
v_call: TRBV2
clone_size: .
cdr3_aa: CASSSNSPLHF
cdr3_nt: TGTGCCAGCAGCAGTAATTCACCCCTCCACTTT

j_call: TRBJ1-5
d_call: TRBD1
cdr3_length: 14
v_call: TRBV9
clone_size: few
cdr3_aa: CASSGGQFNQPQHF
cdr3_nt: TGTGCCAGCAGCGGGGGACAGTTCAATCAGCCCCAGCATTTT

j_call: TRBJ1-6
d_call: .
cdr3_length: 12
v_call: TRBV5-1
clone_size: .
cdr3_aa: CASSPDNMPLHF
cdr3_nt: TGCGCCAGCAGCCCCGACAATATGCCCCTCCACTTT

j_call: TRBJ1-4
d_call: TRBD1
cdr3_length: 12
v_call: TRBV2
clone_size: .
cdr3_aa: CASGQESEKLFF
cdr3_nt: TGTGCCAGCGGACAGGAAAGTGAAAAACTGTTTTTT

j_call: TRBJ2-2
d_call: TRBD2
cdr3_length: 17
v_call: TRBV23-1
clone_size: .
cdr3_aa: CASSPGTSGPLTGELFF
cdr3_nt: TGCGCCAGCAGTCCGGGGACTAGCGGCCCTCTCACCGGGGAGCTGTTTTTT

j_call: TRBJ1-6
d_call: TRBD1
cdr3_length: 18
v_call: TRBV5-4
clone_size: .
cdr3_aa: CASSGRDRGRTYNSPLHF
cdr3_nt: TGTGCCAGCAGCGGGAGGGACAGGGGAAGGACCTATAATTCACCCCTCCACTTT

j_call: TRBJ2-1
d_call: .
cdr3_length: 16
v_call: TRBV7-9
clone_size: .
cdr3_aa: CASSLAEWRGPDEQFF
cdr3_nt: TGTGCCAGCAGCTTAGCGGAATGGCGGGGCCCGGATGAGCAGTTCTTC

j_call: TRBJ2-3
d_call: TRBD1
cdr3_length: 13
v_call: TRBV29-1
clone_size: .
cdr3_aa: CSVPGQATDTQYF
cdr3_nt: TGCAGCGTCCCGGGACAGGCCACAGATACGCAGTATTTT

j_call: TRBJ2-7
d_call: TRBD1
cdr3_length: 13
v_call: TRBV6-5
clone_size: .
cdr3_aa: CASQDRNSYEQYF
cdr3_nt: TGTGCCAGCCAGGACAGGAACTCCTACGAGCAGTACTTC

j_call: TRBJ1-6
d_call: .
cdr3_length: 14
v_call: TRBV27
clone_size: .
cdr3_aa: CASSLEGGASPLHF
cdr3_nt: TGTGCCAGCAGTTTAGAGGGGGGGGCTTCACCCCTCCACTTT

j_call: TRBJ2-1
d_call: TRBD2
cdr3_length: 15
v_call: TRBV5-8
clone_size: .
cdr3_aa: CASSSRDYSYNEQFF
cdr3_nt: TGTGCCAGCAGCTCCCGGGACTACTCCTACAATGAGCAGTTCTTC

j_call: TRBJ2-2
d_call: .
cdr3_length: 18
v_call: TRBV4-3
clone_size: .
cdr3_aa: CASSQVRDLQGNTGELFF
cdr3_nt: TGCGCCAGCAGCCAAGTTCGAGATTTGCAGGGGAACACCGGGGAGCTGTTTTTT

j_call: TRBJ1-4
d_call: .
cdr3_length: 13
v_call: TRBV27
clone_size: .
cdr3_aa: CASQNTTSGKLFF
cdr3_nt: TGTGCCAGCCAAAACACCACCTCGGGAAAACTGTTTTTT

j_call: TRBJ1-6
d_call: TRBD1
cdr3_length: 15
v_call: TRBV5-1
clone_size: .
cdr3_aa: CASSSGTGSNSPLHF
cdr3_nt: TGCGCCAGCAGCTCCGGGACAGGGTCCAATTCACCCCTCCACTTT

j_call: TRBJ1-2
d_call: TRBD1
cdr3_length: 15
v_call: TRBV18
clone_size: once
cdr3_aa: CASSPDRAANYGYTF
cdr3_nt: TGTGCCAGCTCACCCGACAGGGCAGCTAACTATGGCTACACCTTC

j_call: TRBJ1-5
d_call: TRBD1
cdr3_length: 15
v_call: TRBV7-9
clone_size: .
cdr3_aa: CASSPPGQANQPQHF
cdr3_nt: TGTGCCAGCAGCCCCCCGGGACAGGCCAATCAGCCCCAGCATTTT

j_call: TRBJ2-7
d_call: TRBD1
cdr3_length: 16
v_call: TRBV28
clone_size: .
cdr3_aa: CASTEGATGVVYEQYF
cdr3_nt: TGTGCCAGCACCGAAGGGGCGACAGGGGTCGTCTACGAGCAGTACTTC

j_call: TRBJ2-5
d_call: TRBD2
cdr3_length: 15
v_call: TRBV7-9
clone_size: .
cdr3_aa: CASSLDPGGQETQYF
cdr3_nt: TGTGCCAGCAGCTTAGACCCCGGGGGGCAAGAGACCCAGTACTTC

j_call: TRBJ1-2
d_call: .
cdr3_length: 17
v_call: TRBV10-3
clone_size: .
cdr3_aa: CAISESGRAGESHGYTF
cdr3_nt: TGTGCCATCAGTGAGTCGGGTCGGGCAGGGGAGTCCCATGGCTACACCTTC

j_call: TRBJ2-3
d_call: TRBD2
cdr3_length: 17
v_call: TRBV5-4
clone_size: .
cdr3_aa: CASSREIPAGGIDTQYF
cdr3_nt: TGTGCCAGCAGCCGCGAGATCCCTGCGGGGGGTATAGATACGCAGTATTTT

j_call: TRBJ1-1
d_call: .
cdr3_length: 16
v_call: TRBV18
clone_size: .
cdr3_aa: CASSPPPGQMNTEAFF
cdr3_nt: TGTGCCAGCTCACCACCTCCCGGACAGATGAACACTGAAGCTTTCTTT

j_call: TRBJ2-7
d_call: TRBD2
cdr3_length: 17
v_call: TRBV4-3
clone_size: .
cdr3_aa: CASSLGLAGGGLYEQYF
cdr3_nt: TGCGCCAGCAGCCTTGGACTAGCGGGAGGGGGGCTCTACGAGCAGTACTTC

j_call: TRBJ1-5
d_call: TRBD1
cdr3_length: 20
v_call: TRBV2
clone_size: .
cdr3_aa: CASSLRGTRDSPPSNQPQHF
cdr3_nt: TGTGCCAGCAGTCTTCGCGGGACACGGGACAGTCCTCCAAGCAATCAGCCCCAGCATTTT

j_call: TRBJ2-3
d_call: TRBD2
cdr3_length: 14
v_call: TRBV10-1
clone_size: once
cdr3_aa: CASSEREGTDTQYF
cdr3_nt: TGCGCCAGCAGTGAGCGGGAGGGCACAGATACGCAGTATTTT

j_call: TRBJ2-2
d_call: TRBD2
cdr3_length: 17
v_call: TRBV4-2
clone_size: once
cdr3_aa: CASSQDRAGGGTGELFF
cdr3_nt: TGTGCCAGCAGCCAAGATCGGGCGGGGGGCGGCACCGGGGAGCTGTTTTTT

j_call: TRBJ2-3
d_call: .
cdr3_length: 14
v_call: TRBV11-2
clone_size: .
cdr3_aa: CASRRTVRTDTQYF
cdr3_nt: TGTGCCAGCAGACGTACAGTTCGCACAGATACGCAGTATTTT

j_call: TRBJ2-7
d_call: .
cdr3_length: 15
v_call: TRBV5-1
clone_size: many
cdr3_aa: CASSLSGASQYEQYF
cdr3_nt: TGCGCCAGCAGCTTAAGTGGAGCCTCCCAATACGAGCAGTACTTC

j_call: TRBJ1-5
d_call: .
cdr3_length: 14
v_call: TRBV19
clone_size: few
cdr3_aa: CASSLRGFNQPQHF
cdr3_nt: TGTGCCAGTAGTCTCCGGGGGTTCAATCAGCCCCAGCATTTT

j_call: TRBJ2-7
d_call: TRBD2
cdr3_length: 12
v_call: TRBV7-9
clone_size: few
cdr3_aa: CASTSGDYEQYF
cdr3_nt: TGTGCCAGCACAAGCGGGGACTACGAGCAGTACTTC

j_call: TRBJ1-5
d_call: .
cdr3_length: 14
v_call: TRBV29-1
clone_size: .
cdr3_aa: CSASTGNSNQPQHF
cdr3_nt: TGCAGCGCCTCTACGGGAAATAGCAATCAGCCCCAGCATTTT